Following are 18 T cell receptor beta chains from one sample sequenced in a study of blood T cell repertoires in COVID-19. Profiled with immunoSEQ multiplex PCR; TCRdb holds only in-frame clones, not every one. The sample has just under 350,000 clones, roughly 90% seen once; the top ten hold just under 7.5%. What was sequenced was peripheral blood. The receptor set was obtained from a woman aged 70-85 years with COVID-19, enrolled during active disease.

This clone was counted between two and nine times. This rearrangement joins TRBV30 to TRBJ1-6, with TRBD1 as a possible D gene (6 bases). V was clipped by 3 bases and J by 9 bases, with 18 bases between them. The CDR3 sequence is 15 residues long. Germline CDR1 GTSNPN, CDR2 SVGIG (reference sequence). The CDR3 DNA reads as TGTGCCTGGAGGCGGGGGCCCCTGGGAGGTTCACCCCTCCACTTT. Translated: CAWRRGPLGGSPLHF.

For the CDR3, the DNA is TGTGCCGGGGGATATTCTAACTATGGCTACACCTTC. Translating it yields CAGGYSNYGYTF. The rearrangement joins TRBV30 to TRBJ1-2; TRBD1 is a possible D gene (5 bases). CDR3 size: 12 residues. The germline V and J ends were trimmed by 8 bases and 0 bases, with 10 bases remaining between them. The V gene's germline CDR1 is GTSNPN and CDR2 SVGIG (reference sequence).

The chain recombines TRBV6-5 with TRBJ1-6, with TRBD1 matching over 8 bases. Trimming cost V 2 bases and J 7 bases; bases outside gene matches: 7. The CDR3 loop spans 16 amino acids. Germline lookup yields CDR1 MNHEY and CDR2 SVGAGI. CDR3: CASSYLGQGANSPLHF. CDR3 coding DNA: TGTGCCAGCAGTTACCTAGGACAGGGCGCAAATTCACCCCTCCACTTT.

The CDR3 protein is CSVDGRGGDEQYF. CDR3 DNA: TGCAGCGTTGACGGCAGGGGAGGGGACGAGCAGTACTTC. The chain joins TRBV29-1 to TRBJ2-7, with a tentative D call TRBD2 (7 bases). V was pared by 3 bases and J by 5 bases, with 14 bases between. The germline V gene encodes CDR1 SQVTM and CDR2 ANQGSEA. CDR3 size: 13 residues.

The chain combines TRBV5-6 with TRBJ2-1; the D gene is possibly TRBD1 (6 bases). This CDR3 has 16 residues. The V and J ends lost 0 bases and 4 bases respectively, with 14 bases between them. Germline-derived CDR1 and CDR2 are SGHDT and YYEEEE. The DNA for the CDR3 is TGTGCCAGCAGCTTGGGGTTGGCAGGGGAGTACAATGAGCAGTTCTTC. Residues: CASSLGLAGEYNEQFF.

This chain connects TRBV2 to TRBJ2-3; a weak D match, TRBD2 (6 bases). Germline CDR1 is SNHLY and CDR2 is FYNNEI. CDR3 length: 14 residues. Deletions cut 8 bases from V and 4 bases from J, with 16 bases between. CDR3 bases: TGTGCCAGCTTAAGGACTATAAACTCAGATACGCAGTATTTT. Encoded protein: CASLRTINSDTQYF.

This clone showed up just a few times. CDR3 coding DNA: TGTGCCTGGAGTGCAAGCCTGAGCAATCAGCCCCAGCATTTT. Translation: CAWSASLSNQPQHF. V gene TRBV30 combines with J gene TRBJ1-5; D is undetermined. The CDR3 is made up of 14 amino acids. CDR1 GTSNPN and CDR2 SVGIG come from the germline V gene (reference sequence). The V and J ends lost 1 base and 1 base respectively, with 8 bases between them.

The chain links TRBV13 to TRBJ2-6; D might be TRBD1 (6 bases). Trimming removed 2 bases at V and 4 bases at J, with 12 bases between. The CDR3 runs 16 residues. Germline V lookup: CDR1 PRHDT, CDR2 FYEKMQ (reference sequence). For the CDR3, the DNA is TGTGCCAGCAGCTTAAATCAGGGGAGAGGGGCCAACGTCCTGACTTTC. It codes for CASSLNQGRGANVLTF.

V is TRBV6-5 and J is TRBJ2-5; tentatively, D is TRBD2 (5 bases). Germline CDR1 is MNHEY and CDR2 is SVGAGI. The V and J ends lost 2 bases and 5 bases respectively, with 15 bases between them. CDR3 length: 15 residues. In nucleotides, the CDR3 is TGTGCCAGCAGTTACGGGCCTAGCCTTCGGGAGACCCAGTACTTC. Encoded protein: CASSYGPSLRETQYF.

This CDR3 is CATSREDNGYGYTF. Written as DNA, the CDR3 is TGTGCCACCAGCAGAGAAGACAACGGCTATGGCTACACCTTC. V is TRBV15 and J is TRBJ1-2; no definite D call. CDR3 size: 14 residues. V lost 0 bases, J lost 4 bases, and 9 bases lay in between. CDR1 is LNHNV, CDR2 YYDKDF, per germline (reference sequence). Together with reference TRBV15 and TRBJ1-2, the CDR3 gives the full variable domain: DAMVIQNPRYQVTQFGKPVTLSCSQTLNHNVMYWYQQKSSQAPKLLFHYYDKDFNNEADTPDNFQSRRPNTSFCFLDIRSPGLGDTAMYLCATSREDNGYGYTFGSGTRLTVV.

The CDR3 DNA reads TGTGCCAGCAGTGGTACTAGCGCCCCCACCGGGGAGCTGTTTTTT. Amino acid sequence: CASSGTSAPTGELFF. This chain uses TRBV2 with TRBJ2-2; 7 bases fit TRBD2. V trimming: 4 bases; J trimming: 4 bases; junction bases outside the gene matches: 6. CDR3 length: 15 residues. CDR1 and CDR2 (germline): SNHLY, FYNNEI.

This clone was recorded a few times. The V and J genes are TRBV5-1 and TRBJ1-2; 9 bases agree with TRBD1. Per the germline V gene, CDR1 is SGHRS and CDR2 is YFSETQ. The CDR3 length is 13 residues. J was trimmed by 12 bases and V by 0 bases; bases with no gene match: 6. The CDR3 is CASSLAWDRDNTF. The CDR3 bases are TGCGCCAGCAGCTTGGCTTGGGACAGGGACAACACCTTC.

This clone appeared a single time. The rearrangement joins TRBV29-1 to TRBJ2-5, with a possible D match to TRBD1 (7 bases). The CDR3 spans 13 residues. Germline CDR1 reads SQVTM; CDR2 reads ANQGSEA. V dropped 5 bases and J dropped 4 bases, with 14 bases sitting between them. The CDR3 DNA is TGCAGCGTTTACAGGGGAGGTACAGAGACCCAGTACTTC. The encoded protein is CSVYRGGTETQYF. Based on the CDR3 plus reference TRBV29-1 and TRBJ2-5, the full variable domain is SAVISQKPSRDICQRGTSLTIQCQVDSQVTMMFWYRQQPGQSLTLIATANQGSEATYESGFVIDKFPISRPNLTFSTLTVSNMSPEDSSIYLCSVYRGGTETQYFGPGTRLLVL.

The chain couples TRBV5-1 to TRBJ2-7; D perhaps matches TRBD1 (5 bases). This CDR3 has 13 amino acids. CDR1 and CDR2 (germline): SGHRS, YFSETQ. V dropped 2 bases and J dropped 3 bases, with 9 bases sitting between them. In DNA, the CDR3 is TGCGCCAGCAGCTTTGACAGTGGCTACGAGCAGTACTTC. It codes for CASSFDSGYEQYF.

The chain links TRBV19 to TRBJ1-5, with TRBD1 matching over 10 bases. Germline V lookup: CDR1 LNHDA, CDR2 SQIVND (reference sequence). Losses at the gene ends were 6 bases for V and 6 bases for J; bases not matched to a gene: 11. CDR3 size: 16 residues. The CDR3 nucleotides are TGTGCCAGTAGGGCCGGGGACAGGGGCTTGATTCAGCCCCAGCATTTT. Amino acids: CASRAGDRGLIQPQHF.

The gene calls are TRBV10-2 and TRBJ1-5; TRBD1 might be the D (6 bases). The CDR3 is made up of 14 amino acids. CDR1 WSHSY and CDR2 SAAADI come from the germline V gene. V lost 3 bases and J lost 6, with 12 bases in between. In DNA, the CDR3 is TGCGCCAGCAGTGATTTAGGGGGATTTCAGCCCCAGCATTTT. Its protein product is CASSDLGGFQPQHF.

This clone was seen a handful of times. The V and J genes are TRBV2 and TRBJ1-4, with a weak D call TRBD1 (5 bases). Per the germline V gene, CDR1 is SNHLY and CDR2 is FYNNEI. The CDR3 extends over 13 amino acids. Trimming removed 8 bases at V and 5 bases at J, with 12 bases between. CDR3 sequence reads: CASGGNRNEKLFF. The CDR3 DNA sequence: TGTGCCAGCGGGGGGAACAGGAATGAAAAACTGTTTTTT. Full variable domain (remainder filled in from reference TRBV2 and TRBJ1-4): EPEVTQTPSHQVTQMGQEVILRCVPISNHLYFYWYRQILGQKVEFLVSFYNNEISEKSEIFDDQFSVERPDGSNFTLKIRSTKLEDSAMYFCASGGNRNEKLFFGSGTQLSVL.

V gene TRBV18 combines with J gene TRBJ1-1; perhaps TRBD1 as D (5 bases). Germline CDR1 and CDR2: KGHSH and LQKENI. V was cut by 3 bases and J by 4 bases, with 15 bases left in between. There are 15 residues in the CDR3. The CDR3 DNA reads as TGTGCCAGCTCACCGCCGGGGGGAGGGAGCACTGAAGCTTTCTTT. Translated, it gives CASSPPGGGSTEAFF. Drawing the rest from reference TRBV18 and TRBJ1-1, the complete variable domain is NAGVMQNPRHLVRRRGQEARLRCSPMKGHSHVYWYRQLPEEGLKFMVYLQKENIIDESGMPKERFSAEFPKEGPSILRIQQVVRGDSAAYFCASSPPGGGSTEAFFGQGTRLTVV.